This T cell receptor (beta chain) stems from a study of PD-1 blockade in classical Hodgkin lymphoma (dated by TCRdb to about 2020). General notes on the study: Nivolumab dosing was 3 mg/kg intravenously every 2 weeks, continuing until either disease progression or unacceptable toxicity. To define a peripheral blood immune signature of response to PD-1 blockade in classical Hodgkin lymphoma, the study combined TCR beta sequencing with CyTOF.

The study at large found these results: CD4+ but not CD8+ TCR diversity rose significantly by C4D1 (p=0.0027 vs p=0.16), most apparent in complete responders (p=0.02). Lower diversity was seen in patients whose nivolumab began less than 1 year after ASCT, and these patients were left out of later analyses so that immune reconstitution would not confound the results. Trial patients achieving complete response had baseline diversity similar to newly diagnosed patients, whereas partial responders and progressors had significantly lower diversity. The study covered only a single clinical trial cohort, and the causes of the repertoire differences, possibly disease activity or prior therapy, were still not defined. Baseline TCR diversity was reported to be lower in newly diagnosed patients than in healthy donors and to be lower still in relapsed/refractory patients.

This sample's time point label indicates: cycle 4 day 1 (C4D1), after less than seven weeks of nivolumab. All trial patients had relapsed after autologous stem cell transplantation, with cohorts A, B and C differing in prior brentuximab vedotin exposure. The trial cohort comprised more than 55 patients with relapsed/refractory classical Hodgkin lymphoma whose best overall responses were complete response, partial response or progressive disease. In the multi-cohort phase II CheckMate 205 trial, trial patients received single-agent nivolumab. An independent review committee assessed best overall response by applying the 2007 International Working Group response criteria. PBMCs from the trial were collected at three points: immediately before nivolumab initiation (C1D1), and during therapy at cycle 2 day 1 and cycle 4 day 1. Peripheral blood was collected in 8 mL Vacutainer Cell Preparation Tubes, from which PBMCs were isolated by centrifugation and then cryopreserved.

The Qiagen DNeasy kit was used to extract genomic DNA both from unsorted PBMCs and from the negatively selected CD4+ and CD8+ fractions. Using primers that anneal to V and J segments, immunoSEQ multiplex PCR amplified the TCR beta CDR3 regions. A synthetic immune receptor repertoire was used to minimize amplification bias, and any residual bias was removed computationally once sequencing was done. Processing in the source paper ran as follows. Repertoire diversity was quantified as the Shannon entropy index using custom Python scripts. Unsorted, CD4+ and CD8+ repertoires were analyzed separately, except in combined analyses where CD4+ and CD8+ sequences were merged in silico. A clone was considered expanded if an increase in frequency of at least 2-fold after treatment relative to C1D1 was found, and a pseudocount of 0.5 was applied to clones undetected at baseline. Clones with 0 or 1 copy at C1D1 were defined as singleton clones, while clones with 2 or more copies were defined as non-singleton clones. By matching protein sequences in sorted samples from the same patient, clones expanded in unsorted samples were annotated as CD4+, CD8+ or unknown. Wilcoxon tests were applied to paired samples to test diversity changes from C1D1 to C4D1. Held by TCRdb, this immuneACCESS table contains in-frame sequences only and omits some clones. Under half of the omission traces to an unresolved V gene where checked; the cause of the rest is unknown. Clone size and the V and J calls come from that table; the DNA yielded D and trimming. This sample is represented by about 32,000 clones; 65% to 85% of them were singletons. The ten top clones hold 15% to 20% of the sample.

On this clone itself: Its antigen remains unidentified. No much larger clone is present one base from it, and per-base qualities are unavailable.

The source is a human donor with classical Hodgkin lymphoma. The material was peripheral blood mononuclear cells (PBMCs), obtained before the fourth cycle of nivolumab.

The DNA reads TGCGCCAGCAGCTTGGAGCTGGGCCAGGCAGGGGAAAAACTGTTTTTT. The encoded protein is CASSLELGQAGEKLFF. Here the chain combines TRBV5-1 and TRBJ1-4; 5 matching bases give a weak D call of TRBD1. Its CDR3 holds 16 amino acids, cysteine through phenylalanine. The DNA shown is the 48-base CDR3, in frame from base 1. For CDR1 and CDR2, the germline V gene lists SGHRS and YFSETQ. V loses 0 bases of germline sequence and J loses 8 bases, and the interval between the two ends is 17 bases. Beyond the CDR3, the reference TRBV5-1 and TRBJ1-4 genes provide the residues; the full variable domain reads: KAGVTQTPRYLIKTRGQQVTLSCSPISGHRSVSWYQQTPGQGLQFLFEYFSETQRNKGNFPGRFSGRQFSNSRSEMNVSTLELGDSALYLCASSLELGQAGEKLFFGSGTQLSVL.